This TCR beta chain was sequenced for a study of a mutant IDH1 vaccine in newly diagnosed glioma. Across the whole study: Patients received eight vaccinations in weeks 1, 3, 5, 7, 11, 15, 19, 23. It was radiotherapy, temozolomide, or both that patients received previously, with most receiving both. Treated patients were approximately 60% male, about 38% female, mean age roughly 40 years.

The ends lost 4 bases at V and 5 bases at J; junction bases unmatched: 7. Per the germline V gene, CDR1 is MNHNY and CDR2 is SVGAGI (reference sequence). CDR3 length: 15 amino acids. Whole-study findings and limits: It was just under 95% of patients that developed vaccine-induced immune responses.

In regard to this clone: Its antigen is not known.

Time point: week 11, during vaccination. Topical imiquimod accompanied each vaccine dose, which consisted of 300 ug of mutant IDH1 20-mer peptide. Clones were read by immunoSEQ multiplex PCR, and TCRdb kept only the in-frame ones, dropping some. The sample shows some 64,000 clones, about four fifths of them seen only once. The chain has TRBV6-6 and TRBJ2-1; 8 positions agree with TRBD1. The clonotype was recovered from a woman in her fifties or sixties with glioma. The sequenced sample was PBMCs, obtained from a glioma patient whose treatment included an IDH1 peptide vaccine. The CDR3 sequence is CASSWGTGGDNEQFF. In nucleotides, the CDR3 is TGTGCCAGCAGTTGGGGGACAGGAGGGGACAATGAGCAGTTCTTC.